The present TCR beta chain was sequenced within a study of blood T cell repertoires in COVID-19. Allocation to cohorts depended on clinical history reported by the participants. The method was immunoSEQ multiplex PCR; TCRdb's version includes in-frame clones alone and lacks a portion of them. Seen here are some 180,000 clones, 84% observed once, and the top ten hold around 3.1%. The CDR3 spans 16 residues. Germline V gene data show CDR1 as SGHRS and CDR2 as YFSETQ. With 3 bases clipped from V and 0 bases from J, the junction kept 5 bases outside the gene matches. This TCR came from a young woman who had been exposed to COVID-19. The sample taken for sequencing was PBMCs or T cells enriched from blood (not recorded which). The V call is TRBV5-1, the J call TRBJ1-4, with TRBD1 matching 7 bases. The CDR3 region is CASSSGTESTNEKLFF. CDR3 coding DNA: TGCGCCAGCAGCTCCGGGACAGAATCAACTAATGAAAAACTGTTTTTT. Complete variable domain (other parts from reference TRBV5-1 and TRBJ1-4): KAGVTQTPRYLIKTRGQQVTLSCSPISGHRSVSWYQQTPGQGLQFLFEYFSETQRNKGNFPGRFSGRQFSNSRSEMNVSTLELGDSALYLCASSSGTESTNEKLFFGSGTQLSVL.